A single sample is the source of the 22 T cell receptor beta chains below, sequenced in a study of cytotoxic CD8 clonotypes in ibrutinib-treated CLL. Here immunoSEQ multiplex PCR was the method, and the copy in TCRdb shows in-frame clones only, minus some. The table has roughly 150,000 clones, 76% seen once. Sequenced here: PBMCs, sampled after 24 months of ibrutinib treatment. These receptors originate from a human donor with chronic lymphocytic leukemia.

The chain is built from TRBV7-9 and TRBJ1-2; D is ambiguous. The CDR3 runs 14 residues. Germline CDR1 reads SEHNR; CDR2 reads FQNEAQ (reference sequence). V was trimmed by 0 bases and J by 3 bases, leaving 8 bases between them. CDR3 sequence: CASSLALADYGYTF. CDR3 nucleotide sequence: TGTGCCAGCAGCTTAGCGCTAGCGGACTATGGCTACACCTTC.

The V call is TRBV10-3, the J call TRBJ2-1; 7 bases fit TRBD1. This CDR3 spans 13 amino acids. Losses at the gene ends were 4 bases for V and 7 bases for J; bases not matched to a gene: 4. Germline values: CDR1 ENHRY, CDR2 SYGVKD. The CDR3 sequence: CAISARTGNEQFF. The DNA for the CDR3 is TGTGCCATCAGTGCCCGGACAGGTAATGAGCAGTTCTTC.

The chain recombines TRBV6-5 with TRBJ1-2; a possible D gene is TRBD1 (6 bases). V gave up 2 bases and J gave up 4 bases, with 11 bases separating them. The CDR3 is made up of 14 amino acids. Germline values: CDR1 MNHEY, CDR2 SVGAGI. CDR3: CASSYQGNRYGYTF. As DNA, the CDR3 is TGTGCCAGCAGTTACCAGGGGAACCGCTATGGCTACACCTTC.

About this clone itself: Since no conserved phenylalanine or tryptophan closes the CDR3, a read error is the likely cause. The DNA is left out, because the CDR3 cannot be placed on it with certainty; the CDR3 is given as TCRdb lists it. The CDR3: CAWSPEPT. The chain links TRBV30 to TRBJ1-3. Germline CDR1 is GTSNPN and CDR2 is SVGIG (reference sequence). The CDR3 spans 8 residues, counting both ends.

In this sample, this clone turned up once. The chain combines TRBV28 with TRBJ1-1; possible D gene TRBD1, 5 bases. CDR3 length equals 15 residues. V dropped 7 bases and J dropped 1 base, with 16 bases sitting between them. The V gene's germline CDR1 is MDHEN and CDR2 SYDVKM. The chain's CDR3 is CASTPGYLKNTEAFF. The CDR3 nucleotides read TGTGCCAGCACCCCAGGGTACCTCAAGAACACTGAAGCTTTCTTT.

The rearrangement links TRBV29-1 to TRBJ2-3, with D possibly being TRBD1 or TRBD2 (5 bases each). The CDR3 sequence is 11 residues long. Germline CDR1 SQVTM, CDR2 ANQGSEA. The V end lost 6 bases, the J end lost 6 bases, and 10 bases lay between the germline ends. For the CDR3, the DNA is TGCAGCGTCGAGGGGTTGGATACGCAGTATTTT. It specifies CSVEGLDTQYF.

The chain couples TRBV29-1 to TRBJ2-7, with TRBD2 matching 11 bases. This CDR3 spans 13 amino acids. V gave up 8 bases and J gave up 4 bases; unmatched junction bases: 7. Germline CDR1 and CDR2: SQVTM and ANQGSEA. CDR3 protein: CSTTGTSGYEQYF. The DNA for the CDR3 is TGCAGCACCACCGGGACTAGCGGTTACGAGCAGTACTTC.

This clone was observed at least ten times. The chain recombines TRBV18 with TRBJ1-2, with a possible D match to TRBD1 (6 bases). Per the germline V gene, CDR1 is KGHSH and CDR2 is LQKENI. V lost 4 bases and J lost 3, with 12 bases in between. The CDR3 runs to 14 residues. The DNA for the CDR3 is TGTGCCAGCTCACGGTCCGCAGGGGACTATGGCTACACCTTC. It encodes CASSRSAGDYGYTF.

The J gene is TRBJ1-2, the V gene TRBV6-5; 8 bases line up with TRBD1. CDR1 and CDR2 (germline): MNHEY, SVGAGI. V was pared by 6 bases and J by 7 bases, with 7 bases of the junction left unmatched. The CDR3 contains 13 residues. The CDR3 region is CASRDREGFGYTF. CDR3 coding DNA: TGTGCCAGCAGGGACAGGGAAGGTTTTGGCTACACCTTC.

The CDR3: CASLGWTGELFF. The CDR3 DNA follows: TGTGCCAGCCTAGGTTGGACCGGGGAGCTGTTTTTT. The chain carries TRBV28 and TRBJ2-2; no firm D call. There are 12 residues in the CDR3. Germline loops: CDR1 MDHEN, CDR2 SYDVKM. V was trimmed by 8 bases and J by 5 bases, leaving 9 bases between them.

The chain couples TRBV28 to TRBJ2-1; TRBD2 matches at 8 bases. CDR3 length equals 17 residues. V lost 1 base, J lost 2 bases, and 7 bases stayed unmatched. Germline-derived CDR1 and CDR2 are MDHEN and SYDVKM. The CDR3 coding sequence is TGTGCCAGCAGTTTATTTGGGACTAGGAGCACCTACAATGAGCAGTTCTTC. Its protein product is CASSLFGTRSTYNEQFF.

The gene calls are TRBV10-3 and TRBJ1-5; D is unclear. V dropped 2 bases and J dropped 7 bases, with 9 bases sitting between them. The CDR3 spans 13 residues. The germline gives CDR1 ENHRY, CDR2 SYGVKD. Here the CDR3 DNA reads TGTGCCATCAGTGAGGTGAAGGGCCAGCCCCAGCATTTT. Its protein product is CAISEVKGQPQHF.

The CDR3 DNA reads as TGTGCCACCGATGCGGGGGGATCCAGCGGGAGATTTCCGAGCTCCTACAATGAGCAGTTCTTC. Translating it yields CATDAGGSSGRFPSSYNEQFF. This chain links TRBV15 with TRBJ2-1; TRBD2 agrees at 8 bases. The CDR3 is 21 residues long. V was pared by 8 bases and J by 0 bases, with 24 bases of the junction left unmatched. The V gene's germline CDR1 is LNHNV and CDR2 YYDKDF (reference sequence).

This clone has a handful of counts. The V gene is TRBV5-3, the J gene TRBJ1-2; D call uncertain. TRBV5-3 is annotated as an ORF whose role is uncertain. The length of the CDR3 is 10 residues. The ends were cut back, 4 bases at V and 4 bases at J, with 2 bases in the middle. The CDR3 DNA is TGTGCCAGAAGCCGCTATGGCTACACCTTC. Translating it yields CARSRYGYTF.

This clone was recorded a few times. The chain joins TRBV7-2 to TRBJ2-7; TRBD2 matches at 10 bases. The CDR3 sequence is 15 residues long. CDR1 and CDR2 (germline): SGHTA, FQGNSA. The trim removed 5 bases at V and 6 bases at J, leaving 10 bases unmatched. The CDR3 sequence is CASSPSLAGWGEQYF. The CDR3 region has the DNA TGTGCCAGCAGCCCCTCACTAGCGGGGTGGGGCGAGCAGTACTTC.

The chain recombines TRBV5-4 with TRBJ2-3, with TRBD1 identical over 7 bases. CDR3 length equals 15 residues. The V gene end was trimmed by 2 bases and the J gene end by 4 bases; junction bases not matched to a gene: 7. Germline V gene lookup returns CDR1 SGHNT and CDR2 YYREEE (reference sequence). CDR3 in amino acids: CASSLGGFQADTQYF. As DNA, the CDR3 is TGTGCCAGCAGCTTAGGGGGCTTCCAGGCAGATACGCAGTATTTT.

The genes are TRBV4-3 and TRBJ2-1, with D perhaps TRBD2 (5 bases). Germline CDR1 is LGHNA and CDR2 is YSLEER. There are 17 residues in the CDR3. Trimming took off 0 bases at V and 0 bases at J, with 12 bases between the two ends. This chain's CDR3 is CASSQDLKRNSYNEQFF. The CDR3 bases are TGCGCCAGCAGCCAAGATCTTAAGCGGAACTCCTACAATGAGCAGTTCTTC.

The chain uses TRBV4-2 and TRBJ2-4; 9 bases map to TRBD2. CDR1 is LGHNA and CDR2 is YNFKEQ in the germline V gene. The V gene end was trimmed by 1 base and the J gene end by 8 bases; junction bases not matched to a gene: 6. CDR3 size: 15 residues. This CDR3 is CASSQVWAGGYIQYF. The CDR3 DNA is TGTGCCAGCAGCCAAGTCTGGGCGGGGGGGTACATTCAGTACTTC.

This chain joins TRBV7-2 and TRBJ2-1; the D gene is possibly TRBD2 (5 bases). Trimming shortened V by 1 base and J by 14 bases, and 15 bases separated the two germline ends. The germline V gene has CDR1 SGHTA and CDR2 FQGNSA. The CDR3 length is 13 residues. The DNA for the CDR3 is TGTGCCAGCAGCTTAGAACTAACTAGTCCCGAGTTCTTC. The encoded protein is CASSLELTSPEFF.

The CDR3, as DNA: TGCGCCAGTGCACGAAGTCAAGATAGCAATCAGCCCCAGCATTTT. Protein: CASARSQDSNQPQHF. The chain recombines TRBV10-2 with TRBJ1-5, with D unresolved. V gave up 9 bases and J gave up 0 bases, with 15 bases separating them. The CDR3 runs 15 residues. CDR1 WSHSY and CDR2 SAAADI come from the germline V gene.

Regarding this clone: A junction boundary mismatches the germline segment, possibly from a read error. V usage is TRBV4-1 and J usage is TRBJ2-5, with D perhaps assigned TRBD1 or TRBD2 (7 bases each). Germline V gene data show CDR1 as MGHRA and CDR2 as YSYEKL. The CDR3 is 15 residues long. The CDR3 bases are TGCGCCAGCAGCCAAGAGCCCCAACCAGGGGGGGGGCAGCACTTC. It codes for CASSQEPQPGGGQHF.

The table lists this clone with a count of one. CDR3 in amino acids: CAWRRTSGGTDTQYF. The CDR3, as DNA: TGTGCCTGGAGAAGGACTAGCGGGGGCACAGATACGCAGTATTTT. The rearrangement joins TRBV30 to TRBJ2-3; 12 bases align to TRBD2. Germline CDR1 GTSNPN, CDR2 SVGIG (reference sequence). Trimming removed 3 bases from V and 1 base from J; junction bases left unmatched: 2. The CDR3 loop spans 15 amino acids.